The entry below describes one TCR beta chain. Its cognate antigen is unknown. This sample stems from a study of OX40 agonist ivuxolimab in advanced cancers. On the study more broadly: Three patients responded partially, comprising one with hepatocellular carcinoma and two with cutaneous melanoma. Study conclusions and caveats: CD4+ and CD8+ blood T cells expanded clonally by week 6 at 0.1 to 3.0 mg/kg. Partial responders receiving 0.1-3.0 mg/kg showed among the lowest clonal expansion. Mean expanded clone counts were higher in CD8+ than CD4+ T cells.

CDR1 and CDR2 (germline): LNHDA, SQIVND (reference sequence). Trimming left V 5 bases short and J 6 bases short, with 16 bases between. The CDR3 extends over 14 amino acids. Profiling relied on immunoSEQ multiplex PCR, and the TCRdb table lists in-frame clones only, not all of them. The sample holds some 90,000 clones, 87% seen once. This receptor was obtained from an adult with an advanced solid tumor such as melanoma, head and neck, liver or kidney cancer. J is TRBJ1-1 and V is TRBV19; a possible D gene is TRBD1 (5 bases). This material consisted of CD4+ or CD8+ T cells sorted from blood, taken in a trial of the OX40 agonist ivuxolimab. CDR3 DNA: TGTGCCAGTAGTTCCTACAGTCGGGGCGCTGAAGCTTTCTTT. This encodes CASSSYSRGAEAFF.